The rows below give T cell receptor beta chains drawn from one sample of a study of graft-versus-host responses after intestinal transplantation. Here immunoSEQ multiplex PCR was the method, and the copy in TCRdb shows in-frame clones only, minus some. The sample carries approximately 85,000 clones, 91% recorded once. For these TCRs, the target antigens are not known. Sequencing was performed on unstimulated CD8+ T cells sorted from spleen or lymph node cells, taken before transplant. The receptors stem from a human donor who was the organ donor for an intestinal transplant. CDR3s include the opening cysteine and the closing phenylalanine or tryptophan.

J gene | V gene | CDR3 protein
TRBJ1-1 | TRBV4-1 | CASRRGAMNTEAFF
TRBJ1-2 | TRBV5-1 | CASSFSTSGYGYTF
TRBJ1-1 | TRBV27 | CASSLAPKNTEAFF
TRBJ2-7 | TRBV10-3 | CAIRNDREPYEQYF
TRBJ2-6 | TRBV19 | CASSQGSGANVLTF
TRBJ1-1 | TRBV2 | CASREGAGTEAFF
TRBJ1-6 | TRBV27 | CASRKLTGGSSPLHF
TRBJ2-3 | TRBV4-2 | CASSQFSGSTDTQYF
TRBJ2-1 | TRBV19 | CASRYAPAADEQFF
TRBJ2-1 | TRBV5-1 | CASSSGQGLDEQFF
TRBJ1-1 | TRBV2 | CASIQGARNTEAFF
TRBJ1-2 | TRBV9 | CARPFAGTRSGYGYTF
TRBJ1-1 | TRBV6-5 | CASSEAENTEAFF
TRBJ2-1 | TRBV5-5 | CASTFGGWGSYNEQFF
TRBJ1-1 | TRBV9 | CASSVELSNTEAFF
TRBJ2-6 | TRBV11-2 | CASGWLSGANVLTF
TRBJ2-7 | TRBV11-2 | CASSPPGTGYEQYF
TRBJ2-7 | TRBV29-1 | CSVDVDGSYEQYF
TRBJ2-5 | TRBV2 | CASSSWEAKETQYF
TRBJ2-7 | TRBV7-9 | CASSSRQFLYEQYF
TRBJ2-7 | TRBV11-3 | CASSLDVTGQLAGGRQYF
TRBJ1-1 | TRBV9 | CASSPWGSEAFF
TRBJ2-7 | TRBV5-6 | CASSLITGESYEQYF
TRBJ2-7 | TRBV6-1 | CASSLLAGGSHEQYF
TRBJ1-2 | TRBV19 | CASSVTQGVLDYGYTF
TRBJ2-7 | TRBV27 | CASSLSNAGSAEQYF
TRBJ1-4 | TRBV9 | CASSGGEGAPGEKLFF
TRBJ2-3 | TRBV18 | CASSPQLPDTQYF
TRBJ1-5 | TRBV6-5 | CASSYGRGQPQHF
TRBJ1-1 | TRBV4-1 | CASSQSGVLTEAFF
TRBJ2-2 | TRBV19 | CASSPLARGTGELFF
TRBJ2-1 | TRBV5-1 | CASSLGYGTSSYNEQFF
TRBJ2-5 | TRBV9 | CASSAHEGGAGQETQYF
TRBJ1-1 | TRBV6-6 | CASRSSKNTEAFF
TRBJ1-2 | TRBV6-1 | CASSAPYYGYTF
TRBJ2-2 | TRBV6-5 | CASSAGTTNTGELFF
TRBJ1-2 | TRBV4-1 | CASSGVGGHGYTF
TRBJ2-5 | TRBV4-1 | CASSHPTEQETQYF
TRBJ2-2 | TRBV11-2 | CASSFFLWKGTGELFF
TRBJ1-2 | TRBV9 | CASSVGAGSGYTF
TRBJ1-2 | TRBV19 | CASSIGQSYGYTF
TRBJ1-2 | TRBV7-9 | CASSLKGRQYPNYGYTF
TRBJ2-1 | TRBV5-1 | CASSLTDEQFF
TRBJ2-1 | TRBV29-1 | CSVQMLTHSYNEQFF
TRBJ2-2 | TRBV7-8 | CASRQTGGPGELFF
TRBJ2-4 | TRBV13 | CASSLGRTGRDIQYF
TRBJ2-7 | TRBV14 | CASSQGSEQYF
TRBJ1-4 | TRBV2 | CASSVFQGDEKLFF
TRBJ2-1 | TRBV2 | CASSGARNNEQFF
NA | TRBV6-1 | CASSEQHEQYF
TRBJ2-7 | TRBV11-3 | CASSLGESYEQYF
TRBJ2-7 | TRBV14 | CASSRPGVGEQYF
TRBJ2-7 | TRBV9 | CASSDGQSPYEQYF
TRBJ2-2 | TRBV19 | CASSNTGELFF
TRBJ1-3 | TRBV7-9 | CASSSGQATPSGNTIYF
TRBJ2-7 | TRBV29-1 | CSVEDRGSTTGEQYF
TRBJ1-1 | TRBV9 | CASSGGATEAFF
TRBJ2-7 | TRBV28 | CASSLSSGRGQYEQYF